These 3 T cell receptor beta chains share one sample of origin, sequenced in a study of OX40 agonist ivuxolimab in advanced cancers. Sequencing used immunoSEQ multiplex PCR; TCRdb keeps in-frame clones, though not all of them. Of fewer than 70,000 clones in the sample, more than 70% were seen once. The material sequenced was CD4+ or CD8+ T cells sorted from blood, taken in a trial of the OX40 agonist ivuxolimab. The source is an adult with an advanced solid tumor such as melanoma, head and neck, liver or kidney cancer.

This chain connects TRBV27 to TRBJ1-2; TRBD1 might be the D (6 bases). V shed 4 bases and J shed 4 bases, with 16 bases lying between them. This CDR3 is built from 15 residues. Germline CDR1 MNHEY, CDR2 SMNVEV (reference sequence). CDR3 coding DNA: TGTGCCAGCAGTTCTTACAGGGCCTCCCTCTATGGCTACACCTTC. Translating it yields CASSSYRASLYGYTF.

The chain joins TRBV5-1 to TRBJ2-1, with 7 bases identical to TRBD2. CDR1 and CDR2 (germline): SGHRS, YFSETQ. The CDR3 contains 17 residues. The junction had 12 bases not matched to a gene; V was cut back by 1 base and J by 5 bases. The CDR3 here is CASSLMFGLADNNEQFF. CDR3 DNA: TGCGCCAGCAGCTTGATGTTTGGGCTAGCGGATAACAATGAGCAGTTCTTC.

The chain recombines TRBV29-1 with TRBJ1-1; possible D gene TRBD1, 6 bases. Trimming left V 1 base short and J 0 bases short, with 12 bases between. This CDR3 region has 15 residues. CDR1 is SQVTM, CDR2 ANQGSEA, per germline. CDR3 in amino acids: CSVEGVGGVNTEAFF. As DNA, the CDR3 is TGCAGCGTTGAAGGGGTAGGGGGGGTGAACACTGAAGCTTTCTTT. Full variable domain (rest looked up from reference TRBV29-1 and TRBJ1-1): SAVISQKPSRDICQRGTSLTIQCQVDSQVTMMFWYRQQPGQSLTLIATANQGSEATYESGFVIDKFPISRPNLTFSTLTVSNMSPEDSSIYLCSVEGVGGVNTEAFFGQGTRLTVV.